The 20 T cell receptor beta chains below all came from one sample that was sequenced in a study of regulatory T cells in long-lasting Graves disease. In building TCR beta libraries, iRepertoire HTBI primers were used together with Arm-PCR of CDR3 regions. From the multiplex PCR reads, TCRdb called clonotypes with MiXCR, one entry per CDR3 protein. The sample includes 300,000 to 500,000 distinct CDR3 sequences, 20% of them seen just once. Time point given: persistent/refractory GD, antithyroid drugs over 5 years with positive TRAb. Preparation of the TCR library used RNA extracted from PBMCs. The material was peripheral blood mononuclear cells (PBMCs), obtained when the disease was refractory, from a patient treated with antithyroid drugs. These receptors all stem from a female donor with Graves disease.

The chain recombines TRBV6-1 with TRBJ1-5, with 10 nucleotides matching TRBD1. The CDR3 runs 15 residues. CDR1 is MNHNS, CDR2 SASEGT, per germline. Trimming took 6 bases from V and 4 from J; bases not matched to a gene: 6. DNA of the CDR3: TGTGCCAGCAGCCAAACGGACAGGGGGAATCAGCCCCAGCATTTT. This translates into CASSQTDRGNQPQHF.

The chain uses TRBV11-2 and TRBJ1-1, with 8 bases identical to TRBD1. CDR3 length: 15 amino acids. The germline V gene encodes CDR1 SGHAT and CDR2 FQNNGV. V gave up 2 bases and J gave up 3 bases; unmatched junction bases: 5. The CDR3 region has the DNA TGTGCCAGCAGCTTACCCCTGACAGGGGACACTGAAGCTTTCTTT. Its translation is CASSLPLTGDTEAFF.

This clonotype was detected ten times or more. The V call is TRBV6-2 or TRBV6-3, the J call TRBJ1-2; 8 positions agree with TRBD1. The CDR3 is made up of 16 amino acids. V dropped 2 bases and J dropped 7; count of bases not matched to a gene: 12. Germline V gives CDR1 MNHEY, CDR2 SVGEGT. The CDR3 is CASSYTGTGSHLGYTF. The CDR3, as DNA: TGTGCCAGCAGTTACACCGGGACAGGTAGTCATCTTGGCTACACCTTC.

In its sample, this clonotype was seen a few times. The gene calls are TRBV7-2 and TRBJ2-5; 8 bases are shared with TRBD1. With V trimmed by 1 base and J by 7 bases, 8 bases remained unmatched. The CDR3 sequence is 15 residues long. The germline V gene encodes CDR1 SGHTA and CDR2 FQGNSA. The CDR3, as DNA: TGTGCCAGCAGCTTAGACCAGGGGGCAACCGGGACCCAGTACTTC. Its translation: CASSLDQGATGTQYF.

This clonotype has only a few counts. The genes are TRBV7-2 and TRBJ2-7, with a weak D call TRBD1 (7 bases). Germline V lookup: CDR1 SGHTA, CDR2 FQGNSA. Trimming cost V 3 bases and J 3 bases, with 18 bases left between them. The CDR3 has 16 amino acids. CDR3 DNA sequence: TGTGCCAGCAGCTTTTCAGGGGGGCTCAAAATCTACGAGCAGTACTTC. It encodes CASSFSGGLKIYEQYF.

This clonotype was recorded many times. The chain uses TRBV28 and TRBJ1-2; 8 bases map to TRBD1. J gave up 3 bases and V 4 bases, and 7 bases lay outside the gene matches. CDR3 length: 15 amino acids. Germline-derived CDR1 and CDR2 are MDHEN and SYDVKM. CDR3 in DNA: TGTGCCAGCAGTTCCTCAGGGGGCGAGGACTATGGCTACACCTTC. Its translation: CASSSSGGEDYGYTF.

This clonotype appeared many times. J is TRBJ1-1 and V is TRBV4-1, with 8 positions matching TRBD1. CDR1 is MGHRA, CDR2 YSYEKL, per germline. The V and J ends lost 4 bases and 5 bases, in that order; junction bases with no gene match: 6. This CDR3 is built from 14 residues. CDR3 nucleotides: TGCGCCAGCAGCCCCAGGGGGCTGTGGACTGAAGCTTTCTTT. This gives the protein CASSPRGLWTEAFF.

The sample holds many counts of this clonotype. The rearrangement links TRBV28 to TRBJ2-2; tentatively, D is TRBD1 (6 bases). The germline CDR1 and CDR2 sequences are MDHEN and SYDVKM. Trimming removed 8 bases from V and 2 bases from J, with 12 bases in between. This CDR3 comprises 14 residues. The CDR3 region has the DNA TGTGCCAGCGGGGGCGGGTTAAACACCGGGGAGCTGTTTTTT. Its protein product is CASGGGLNTGELFF.

This clonotype has more than one count but fewer than ten. The CDR3 does not end in the conserved phenylalanine or tryptophan, so this is likely a read error. V gene TRBV12-3 or TRBV12-4 combines with J gene TRBJ2-2; no clear D gene. The ends were cut back, 3 bases at V and 4 bases at J, with 6 bases in the middle. The CDR3 is 13 amino acids. CDR3 sequence reads: CASSFRVTGELFS. DNA for the CDR3: TGTGCCAGCAGTTTTAGGGTCACCGGGGAGCTGTTTTCT.

In regard to this clonotype: One end of the junction varies from germline; a read error may be responsible. The CDR3 bases are TGTGCCAGCAGCCCCCGGGGATTGACTAGCGGGAGGAGCTACGAGCAGCACTTC. Protein sequence: CASSPRGLTSGRSYEQHF. J is TRBJ2-7 and V is TRBV7-9; 13 bases line up with TRBD2. CDR3 length: 18 amino acids. Germline assignment: CDR1 SEHNR and CDR2 FQNEAQ (reference sequence).

The sample holds a few counts of this clonotype. The rearrangement links TRBV5-1 to TRBJ2-2; TRBD2 aligns across 7 bases. V shed 2 bases and J 6 bases; nucleotides not matched to a gene: 7. Germline CDR1 reads SGHRS; CDR2 reads YFSETQ. This CDR3 has 15 residues. The DNA for the CDR3 is TGCGCCAGCAGCTTAAAAGCGGGAAACGCCGGGGAGCTGTTTTTT. As protein: CASSLKAGNAGELFF.

This clonotype was recorded at least ten times. The J gene is TRBJ2-5, the V gene TRBV12-3 or TRBV12-4, with a possible D match to TRBD2 (5 bases). The length of the CDR3 is 13 residues. Trimming cost V 6 bases and J 2 bases, with 10 bases left between them. The CDR3 DNA sequence: TGTGCCAGCAGGCCCGGGGATCAAGAGACCCAGTACTTC. Residues: CASRPGDQETQYF.

There are many counts of this clonotype. This rearrangement joins TRBV18 to TRBJ1-3, with D unclear. The CDR3 is 15 amino acids. The ends were cut back, 3 bases at V and 3 bases at J, with 12 bases in the middle. CDR1 is KGHSH and CDR2 is LQKENI in the germline V gene. The CDR3 sequence is CASSPRKTDGNTIYF. In DNA form, the CDR3 reads TGTGCCAGCTCACCCCGAAAGACGGATGGAAACACCATATATTTT.

The table lists this clonotype with a few counts. J is TRBJ1-1 and V is TRBV7-2; 11 nucleotides match TRBD1. V trimming: 5 bases; J trimming: 5 bases; junction bases outside the gene matches: 13. The CDR3 covers 17 residues. Germline CDR1 is SGHTA and CDR2 is FQGNSA. The CDR3, as DNA: TGTGCCAGCAGCCCAACTCCGGACAGGGGGCGAAGGACTGAAGCTTTCTTT. Its translation is CASSPTPDRGRRTEAFF.

This clonotype was observed at least ten times. The chain links TRBV4-1 to TRBJ2-5, with TRBD2 matching 12 bases. V lost 3 bases to trimming and J lost 5 bases; unmatched junction nucleotides: 1. The CDR3 extends over 14 amino acids. The germline V gene has CDR1 MGHRA and CDR2 YSYEKL. This chain's CDR3 is CASSQTSGSETQYF. The CDR3 bases are TGCGCCAGCAGCCAGACTAGCGGGAGTGAGACCCAGTACTTC.

This clonotype was observed a handful of times. The chain links TRBV6-1 to TRBJ1-2; D call uncertain. The CDR3 has 15 residues. With 5 bases removed from V and 0 bases from J, the gap between germline ends came to 13 bases. Germline V gives CDR1 MNHNS, CDR2 SASEGT. CDR3 in DNA: TGTGCCAGCAGTCCAGGACTGATGTCTAACTATGGCTACACCTTC. This encodes CASSPGLMSNYGYTF.

This clonotype was seen repeatedly, ten times or more. The chain is built from TRBV29-1 and TRBJ1-1, with D perhaps matching TRBD1 (6 bases). This CDR3 is built from 13 residues. Germline loops: CDR1 SQVTM, CDR2 ANQGSEA. Trimming took 7 bases from V and 1 from J, leaving 13 bases between them. CDR3 bases: TGCAGCGCCAAACAGGGCCAGAACACTGAAGCTTTCTTT. Its protein product is CSAKQGQNTEAFF.

The V gene is TRBV12-3 or TRBV12-4, the J gene TRBJ1-1; no definite D call. This CDR3 contains 15 residues. Deletions cut 6 bases from V and 1 base from J, with 15 bases between. CDR3 protein: CASSPGLGRNTEAFF. CDR3 nucleotides: TGTGCCAGCAGCCCTGGGTTGGGCCGGAACACTGAAGCTTTCTTT.

The chain carries TRBV7-3 and TRBJ2-4, with a weak D call TRBD2 (6 bases). This CDR3 is built from 13 residues. Between the trimmed V and J ends, which lost 6 bases and 8 bases, there was a span of 14 bases. CDR1 and CDR2 from the germline V gene are SGHTA and FQGTGA. CDR3 loop: CASSSTGGYIQYF. The CDR3 nucleotides are TGTGCCAGCAGTTCGACCGGAGGGTACATTCAGTACTTC.

This clonotype was observed at least ten times. CDR3 region: CASSSPSGIYEQYF. CDR3 coding DNA: TGTGCCAGCAGTTCCCCTAGCGGGATTTACGAGCAGTACTTC. The gene calls are TRBV27 and TRBJ2-7, with TRBD2 matching over 9 bases. The germline CDR1 and CDR2 sequences are MNHEY and SMNVEV (reference sequence). The V and J ends lost 4 bases and 4 bases, in that order; junction bases with no gene match: 5. This CDR3 has 14 amino acids.